The clone carrying this TCR beta chain showed up many times. Its antigen is not known. CDR3 length: 14 amino acids. Germline lookup yields CDR1 DFQATT and CDR2 SNEGSKA (reference sequence). With V trimmed by 5 bases and J by 7 bases, 10 bases remained unmatched. The library was built from about 370 ng RNA with molecular barcoded adaptors for alpha/delta and beta/gamma chains. TCRdb called the reads again in MiXCR, with one record for every CDR3 protein. The sample has about 23,000 distinct CDR3 sequences; roughly an eighth are singletons. These data are taken from a study of read filtering for tumor transcriptome and immune sequencing. Study-level background: R-ISS stage counts were roughly 8 for I, approximately 15 for II, about seven for III.

General study points: The CD138-negative fraction was mixed bone marrow immune cells, not pure T cells. In IR-seq, single-read clonotypes were roughly 80% of clonotypes but around 3.5% of reads.

Material: a population of CD138-negative cells sorted from bone marrow. This receptor was taken from a donor over 35 with multiple myeloma. The chain carries TRBV20-1 and TRBJ2-1, with TRBD1 identical over 8 bases. The CDR3 sequence is CSAPDRGRSNEQFF. The CDR3 nucleotides are TGCAGTGCTCCCGACAGGGGAAGAAGTAATGAGCAGTTCTTC.